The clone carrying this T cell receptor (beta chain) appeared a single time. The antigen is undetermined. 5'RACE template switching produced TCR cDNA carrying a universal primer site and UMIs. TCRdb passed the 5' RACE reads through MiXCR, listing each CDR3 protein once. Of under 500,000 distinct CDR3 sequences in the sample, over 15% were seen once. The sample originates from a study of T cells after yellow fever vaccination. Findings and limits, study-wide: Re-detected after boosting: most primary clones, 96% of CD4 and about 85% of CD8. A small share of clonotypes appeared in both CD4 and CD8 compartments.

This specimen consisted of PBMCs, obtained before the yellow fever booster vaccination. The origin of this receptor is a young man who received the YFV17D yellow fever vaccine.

The CDR3 loop is CASRLASGGPVTDTQYF. DNA of the CDR3: TGCGCCAGCCGGTTGGCTAGCGGGGGCCCTGTCACAGATACGCAGTATTTT. The gene calls are TRBV5-1 and TRBJ2-3; 10 nucleotides agree with TRBD2. This CDR3 has 17 amino acids. Germline V gene lookup returns CDR1 SGHRS and CDR2 YFSETQ. V gave up 7 bases and J gave up 2 bases; unmatched junction bases: 13.